This T cell receptor beta chain comes out of a study of radiation and T cells in renal cell carcinoma. Time point reported: blood 4 weeks post-SBRT, at nephrectomy. As to treatment: 15 Gy SBRT to primary tumor, nephrectomy 4 weeks later. Per germline, CDR1 SGHRS and CDR2 YFSETQ. V shed 6 bases, J shed 0 bases, and the junction held 5 bases outside the gene matches. The CDR3 has 14 amino acids. Clones were read by immunoSEQ multiplex PCR, and TCRdb kept only the in-frame ones, dropping some. The sample includes about 86,000 clones, 85% seen only once; the top ten take roughly a tenth. The sequenced sample was blood, obtained from a patient whose treatment included radiotherapy and nephrectomy. The chain uses TRBV5-1 and TRBJ2-7; TRBD1 aligns across 8 bases. The receptor comes from a man aged 45 to 65 with renal cell carcinoma. This CDR3 reads CASKGQGPSYEQYF. CDR3 DNA sequence: TGCGCCAGCAAAGGACAGGGTCCCTCCTACGAGCAGTACTTC.